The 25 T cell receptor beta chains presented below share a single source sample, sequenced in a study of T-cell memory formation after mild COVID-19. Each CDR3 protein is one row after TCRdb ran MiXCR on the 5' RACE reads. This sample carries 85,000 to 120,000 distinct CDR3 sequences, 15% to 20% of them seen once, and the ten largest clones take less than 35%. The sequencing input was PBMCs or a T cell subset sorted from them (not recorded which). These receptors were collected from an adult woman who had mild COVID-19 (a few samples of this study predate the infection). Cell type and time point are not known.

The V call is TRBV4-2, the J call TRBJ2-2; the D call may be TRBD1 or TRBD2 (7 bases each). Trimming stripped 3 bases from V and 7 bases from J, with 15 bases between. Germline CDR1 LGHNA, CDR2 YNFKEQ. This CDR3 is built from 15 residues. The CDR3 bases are TGTGCCAGCAGCCAGGGACAGAGCGGGGTCGGGGAGCTGTTTTTT. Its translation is CASSQGQSGVGELFF.

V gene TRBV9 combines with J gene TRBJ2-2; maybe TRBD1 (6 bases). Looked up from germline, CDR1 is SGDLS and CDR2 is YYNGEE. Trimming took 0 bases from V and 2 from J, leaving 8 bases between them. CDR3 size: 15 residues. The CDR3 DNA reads TGTGCCAGCAGCGTAGCAGGGGTTAACACCGGGGAGCTGTTTTTT. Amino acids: CASSVAGVNTGELFF.

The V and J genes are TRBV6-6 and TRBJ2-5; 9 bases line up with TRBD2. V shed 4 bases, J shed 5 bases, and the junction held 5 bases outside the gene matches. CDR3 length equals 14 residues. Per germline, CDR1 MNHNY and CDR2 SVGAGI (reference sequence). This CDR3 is CASSWRGGHETQYF. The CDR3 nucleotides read TGTGCCAGCAGTTGGCGGGGGGGCCATGAGACCCAGTACTTC.

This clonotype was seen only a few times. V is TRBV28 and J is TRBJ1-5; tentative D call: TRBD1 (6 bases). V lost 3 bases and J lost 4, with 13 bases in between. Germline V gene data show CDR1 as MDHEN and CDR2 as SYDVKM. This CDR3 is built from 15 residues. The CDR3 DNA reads TGTGCCAGCAGTTTGTACGGGGGGCTTAATCAGCCCCAGCATTTT. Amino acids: CASSLYGGLNQPQHF.

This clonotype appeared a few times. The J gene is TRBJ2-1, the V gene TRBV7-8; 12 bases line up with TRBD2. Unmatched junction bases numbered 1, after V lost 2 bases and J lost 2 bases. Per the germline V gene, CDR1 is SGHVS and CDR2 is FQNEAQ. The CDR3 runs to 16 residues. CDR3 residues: CASSLRLAGAYNEQFF. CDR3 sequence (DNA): TGTGCCAGCAGCTTAAGACTAGCGGGAGCCTACAATGAGCAGTTCTTC.

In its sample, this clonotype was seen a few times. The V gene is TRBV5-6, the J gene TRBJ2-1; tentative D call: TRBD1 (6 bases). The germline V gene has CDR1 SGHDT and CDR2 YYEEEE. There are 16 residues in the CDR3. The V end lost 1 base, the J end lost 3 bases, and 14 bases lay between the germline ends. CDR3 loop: CASSLYGTTIYNEQFF. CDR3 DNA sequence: TGTGCCAGCAGCTTGTATGGGACAACTATCTACAATGAGCAGTTCTTC.

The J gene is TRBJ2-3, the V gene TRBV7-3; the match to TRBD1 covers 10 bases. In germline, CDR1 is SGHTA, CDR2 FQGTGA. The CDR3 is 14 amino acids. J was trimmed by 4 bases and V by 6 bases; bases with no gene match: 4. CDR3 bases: TGTGCCAGCAGGCGACAGGGGGCCGCAGATACGCAGTATTTT. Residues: CASRRQGAADTQYF.

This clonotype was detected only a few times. In DNA form, the CDR3 reads TGTGCCAGCAGTCCCGTCCGCGAGCAGTACTTC. Amino acids: CASSPVREQYF. V usage is TRBV7-2 and J usage is TRBJ2-7; D unclear. Trimming stripped 6 bases from V and 6 bases from J, with 9 bases between. The CDR3 has 11 residues. Germline CDR1 SGHTA, CDR2 FQGNSA.

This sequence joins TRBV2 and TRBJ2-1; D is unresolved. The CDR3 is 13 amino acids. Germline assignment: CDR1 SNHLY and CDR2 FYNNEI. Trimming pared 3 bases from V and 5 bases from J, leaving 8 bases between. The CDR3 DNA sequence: TGTGCCAGCAGTGACTATCTGGACAATGAGCAGTTCTTC. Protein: CASSDYLDNEQFF.

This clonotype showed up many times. The DNA for the CDR3 is TGCAGCCTCGGAGGGGTTCGCTCCTACAATGAGCAGTTCTTC. Its protein product is CSLGGVRSYNEQFF. The rearrangement joins TRBV20-1 to TRBJ2-1; TRBD2 is a possible D gene (6 bases). Germline CDR1 reads DFQATT; CDR2 reads SNEGSKA (reference sequence). This CDR3 contains 14 residues.

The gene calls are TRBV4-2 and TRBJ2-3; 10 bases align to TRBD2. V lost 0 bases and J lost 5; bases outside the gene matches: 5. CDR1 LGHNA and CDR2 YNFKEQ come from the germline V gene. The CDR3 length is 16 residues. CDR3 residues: CASSQEGASGGDTQYF. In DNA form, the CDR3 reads TGTGCCAGCAGCCAAGAAGGAGCTAGCGGGGGAGATACGCAGTATTTT.

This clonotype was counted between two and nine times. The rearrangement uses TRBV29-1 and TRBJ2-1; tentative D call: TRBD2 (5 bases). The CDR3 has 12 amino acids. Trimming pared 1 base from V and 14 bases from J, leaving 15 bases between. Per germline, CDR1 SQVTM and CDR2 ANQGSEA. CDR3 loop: CSVEVLTRAKFF. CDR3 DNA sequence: TGCAGCGTTGAAGTTTTAACGCGGGCTAAGTTCTTC.

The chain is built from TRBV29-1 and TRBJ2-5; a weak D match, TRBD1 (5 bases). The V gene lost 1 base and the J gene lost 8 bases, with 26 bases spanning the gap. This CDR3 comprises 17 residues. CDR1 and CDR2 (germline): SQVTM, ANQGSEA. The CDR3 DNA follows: TGCAGCGTTGAAGCGGTCCCAATCCGCGGACACGGAGAAACCCAGTACTTC. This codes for CSVEAVPIRGHGETQYF.

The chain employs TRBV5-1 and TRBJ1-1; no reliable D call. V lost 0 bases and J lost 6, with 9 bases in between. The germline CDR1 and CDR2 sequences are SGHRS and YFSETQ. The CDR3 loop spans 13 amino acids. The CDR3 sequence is CASSLVGRSEAFF. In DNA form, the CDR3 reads TGCGCCAGCAGCTTGGTTGGGAGATCTGAAGCTTTCTTT.

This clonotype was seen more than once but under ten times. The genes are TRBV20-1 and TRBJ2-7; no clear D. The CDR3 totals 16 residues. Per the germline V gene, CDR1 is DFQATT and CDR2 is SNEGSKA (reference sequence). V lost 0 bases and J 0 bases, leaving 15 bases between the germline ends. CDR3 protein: CSARDPGSSLSYEQYF. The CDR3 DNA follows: TGCAGTGCTAGAGATCCTGGTTCGTCGCTCTCCTACGAGCAGTACTTC.

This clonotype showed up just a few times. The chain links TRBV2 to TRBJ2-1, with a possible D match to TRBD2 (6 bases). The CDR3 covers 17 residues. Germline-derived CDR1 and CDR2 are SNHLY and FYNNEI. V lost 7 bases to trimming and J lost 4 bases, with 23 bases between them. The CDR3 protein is CASTGSRLGGVYNEQFF. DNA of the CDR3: TGTGCCAGCACGGGTTCGCGACTAGGCGGGGTGTACAATGAGCAGTTCTTC. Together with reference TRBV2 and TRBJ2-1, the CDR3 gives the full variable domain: EPEVTQTPSHQVTQMGQEVILRCVPISNHLYFYWYRQILGQKVEFLVSFYNNEISEKSEIFDDQFSVERPDGSNFTLKIRSTKLEDSAMYFCASTGSRLGGVYNEQFFGPGTRLTVL.

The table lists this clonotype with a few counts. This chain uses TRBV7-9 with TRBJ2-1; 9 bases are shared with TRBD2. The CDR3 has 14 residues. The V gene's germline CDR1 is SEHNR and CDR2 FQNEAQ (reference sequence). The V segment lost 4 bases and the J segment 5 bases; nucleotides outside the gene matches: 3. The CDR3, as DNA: TGTGCCAGCAGCTCGACTAGCGGACACAATGAGCAGTTCTTC. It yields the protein CASSSTSGHNEQFF.

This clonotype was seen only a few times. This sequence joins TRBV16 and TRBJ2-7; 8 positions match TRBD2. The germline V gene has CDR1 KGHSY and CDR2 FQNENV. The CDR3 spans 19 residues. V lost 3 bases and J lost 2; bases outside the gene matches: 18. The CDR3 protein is CASSHRGGAVSGIAYEQYF. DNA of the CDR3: TGTGCCAGCAGCCATCGTGGGGGCGCAGTTAGCGGGATCGCCTACGAGCAGTACTTC. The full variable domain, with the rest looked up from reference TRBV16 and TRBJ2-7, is GEEVAQTPKHLVRGEGQKAKLYCAPIKGHSYVFWYQQVLKNEFKFLISFQNENVFDETGMPKERFSAKCLPNSPCSLEIQATKLEDSAVYFCASSHRGGAVSGIAYEQYFGPGTRLTVT.

CDR3 coding DNA: TGCAGCGTTGAAGAAGGGACAGACTACGAGCAGTACTTC. Translating gives CSVEEGTDYEQYF. The chain recombines TRBV29-1 with TRBJ2-7; 7 bases fit TRBD1. This CDR3 has 13 amino acids. Germline-derived CDR1 and CDR2 are SQVTM and ANQGSEA. The trim removed 0 bases at V and 3 bases at J, leaving 2 bases unmatched.

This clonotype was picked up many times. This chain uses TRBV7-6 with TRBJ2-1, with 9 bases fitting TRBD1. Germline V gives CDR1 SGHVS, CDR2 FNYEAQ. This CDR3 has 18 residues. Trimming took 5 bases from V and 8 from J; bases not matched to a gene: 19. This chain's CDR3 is CASSPYGRHRGRIYEQFF. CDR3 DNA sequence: TGTGCCAGCAGCCCGTATGGGCGCCACAGGGGGCGCATCTATGAGCAGTTCTTC.

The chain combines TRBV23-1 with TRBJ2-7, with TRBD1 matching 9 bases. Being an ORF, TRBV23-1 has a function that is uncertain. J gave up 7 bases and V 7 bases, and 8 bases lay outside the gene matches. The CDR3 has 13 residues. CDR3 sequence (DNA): TGCGCCAGCAAACACAGGGGGCTGTGGGAGCAGTACTTC. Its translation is CASKHRGLWEQYF.

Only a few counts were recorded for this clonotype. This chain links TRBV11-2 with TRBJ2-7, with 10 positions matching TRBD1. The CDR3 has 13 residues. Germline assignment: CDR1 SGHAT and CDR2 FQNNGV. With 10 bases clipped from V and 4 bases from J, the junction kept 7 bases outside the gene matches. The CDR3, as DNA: TGTGCCACGAAGACAGGGGGCGCTTACGAGCAGTACTTC. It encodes CATKTGGAYEQYF.

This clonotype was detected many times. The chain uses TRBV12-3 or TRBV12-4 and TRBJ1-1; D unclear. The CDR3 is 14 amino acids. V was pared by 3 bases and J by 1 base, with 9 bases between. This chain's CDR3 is CASSLWAPNTEAFF. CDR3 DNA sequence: TGTGCCAGCAGTTTGTGGGCGCCGAACACTGAAGCTTTCTTT.

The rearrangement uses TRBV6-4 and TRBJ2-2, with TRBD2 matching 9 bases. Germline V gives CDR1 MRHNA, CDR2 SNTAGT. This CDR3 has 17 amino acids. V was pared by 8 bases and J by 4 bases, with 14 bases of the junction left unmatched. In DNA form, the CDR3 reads TGTGCCAGCTCGGAACTGGCGGGAGGGCCGGGCACCGGGGAGCTGTTTTTT. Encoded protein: CASSELAGGPGTGELFF.

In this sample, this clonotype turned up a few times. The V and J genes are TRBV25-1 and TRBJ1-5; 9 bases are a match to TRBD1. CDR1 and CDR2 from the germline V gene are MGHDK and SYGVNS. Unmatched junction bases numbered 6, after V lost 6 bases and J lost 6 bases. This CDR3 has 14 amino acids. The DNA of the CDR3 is TGTGCCAGCAGGGGGACAGGGCCTTTTCAGCCCCAGCATTTT. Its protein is CASRGTGPFQPQHF.